A single sample gave rise to the 30 T cell receptor beta chains below, sequenced in a study of blood T cell repertoires in COVID-19. Profiling relied on immunoSEQ multiplex PCR, and the TCRdb table lists in-frame clones only, not all of them. The sample lists some 220,000 clones, roughly 82% seen once, with about 9.7% in the top ten. The sample consisted of peripheral blood. Receptors were obtained from a man aged 45 to 65 with active or convalescent COVID-19.

This chain uses TRBV19 with TRBJ1-4; 7 bases fit TRBD1. The CDR3 consists of 14 residues. The germline V gene encodes CDR1 LNHDA and CDR2 SQIVND (reference sequence). The V segment lost 4 bases and the J segment 6 bases; nucleotides outside the gene matches: 5. The CDR3 here is CASSRQGGDEKLFF. DNA for the CDR3: TGTGCCAGTAGTAGGCAGGGGGGTGATGAAAAACTGTTTTTT.

The V call is TRBV7-6, the J call TRBJ1-5; D gene ambiguous. Germline V gene data show CDR1 as SGHVS and CDR2 as FNYEAQ. V lost 2 bases and J lost 2, with 4 bases in between. The CDR3 loop spans 13 amino acids. CDR3 sequence reads: CASSLQGNQPQHF. CDR3 DNA sequence: TGTGCCAGCAGCTTACAGGGCAATCAGCCCCAGCATTTT.

The V call is TRBV7-2, the J call TRBJ2-3; the D gene is possibly TRBD2 (6 bases). Trimming removed 1 base from V and 1 base from J, with 9 bases in between. Germline CDR1 is SGHTA and CDR2 is FQGNSA. CDR3 length: 15 amino acids. CDR3 residues: CASSLGGDGTDTQYF. The CDR3 nucleotides read TGTGCCAGCAGCTTAGGCGGGGACGGCACAGATACGCAGTATTTT.

The chain joins TRBV5-1 to TRBJ2-2; the D gene is possibly TRBD2 (6 bases). Trimming took off 4 bases at V and 3 bases at J, with 22 bases between the two ends. The CDR3 covers 18 residues. Germline V lookup: CDR1 SGHRS, CDR2 YFSETQ. CDR3 bases: TGCGCCAGCAGCGTAAGCCGGGACTCAAACCCCTACACCGGGGAGCTGTTTTTT. This encodes CASSVSRDSNPYTGELFF.

The V call is TRBV9, the J call TRBJ2-1; 7 nucleotides align to TRBD2. From germline, CDR1 is SGDLS and CDR2 YYNGEE. This CDR3 has 15 residues. With V trimmed by 4 bases and J by 4 bases, 8 bases remained unmatched. The DNA for the CDR3 is TGTGCCAGCAGCACCTCCGCGGGGGAGTACAATGAGCAGTTCTTC. Its protein product is CASSTSAGEYNEQFF.

The chain links TRBV4-1 to TRBJ2-2, with D perhaps TRBD2 (6 bases). The CDR3 is 17 amino acids. The V end lost 0 bases, the J end lost 7 bases, and 18 bases lay between the germline ends. CDR1 and CDR2 from the germline V gene are MGHRA and YSYEKL. The CDR3 nucleotides read TGCGCCAGCAGCCAAGATCGACGGAGGGGCTTTGTCGGGGAGCTGTTTTTT. The encoded protein is CASSQDRRRGFVGELFF.

The chain joins TRBV19 to TRBJ1-2, with D unresolved. This CDR3 is 15 amino acids long. Germline CDR1 and CDR2: LNHDA and SQIVND (reference sequence). Trimming took 0 bases from V and 1 from J, leaving 9 bases between them. CDR3 coding DNA: TGTGCCAGTAGTATAGACCATCGGGTTAACTATGGCTACACCTTC. This gives the protein CASSIDHRVNYGYTF.

The genes are TRBV5-6 and TRBJ1-1, with a tentative D call TRBD1 (6 bases). The length of the CDR3 is 14 residues. Germline V CDR1 and CDR2: SGHDT, YYEEEE. Trimming pared 5 bases from V and 3 bases from J, leaving 14 bases between. In DNA form, the CDR3 reads TGTGCCAGCAGTACAGGGTTAAGGGACACTGAAGCTTTCTTT. Its translation is CASSTGLRDTEAFF. The variable domain in full, completed from reference TRBV5-6 and TRBJ1-1, reads DAGVTQSPTHLIKTRGQQVTLRCSPKSGHDTVSWYQQALGQGPQFIFQYYEEEERQRGNFPDRFSGHQFPNYSSELNVNALLLGDSALYLCASSTGLRDTEAFFGQGTRLTVV.

The V and J genes are TRBV7-3 and TRBJ2-7, with 10 bases fitting TRBD2. CDR1 is SGHTA, CDR2 FQGTGA, per germline. The CDR3 spans 15 residues. The trim removed 4 bases at V and 7 bases at J, leaving 10 bases unmatched. For the CDR3, the DNA is TGTGCCAGCAGCTCTTACCTAGCGGGAGTGGGGGAGCAGTACTTC. Translated: CASSSYLAGVGEQYF.

The chain carries TRBV6-1 and TRBJ2-7, with D possibly matching TRBD1 (6 bases). The length of the CDR3 is 15 residues. Germline assignment: CDR1 MNHNS and CDR2 SASEGT. V was trimmed by 5 bases and J by 0 bases, leaving 14 bases between them. The CDR3 loop is CASSPTGQSSYEQYF. DNA of the CDR3: TGTGCCAGCAGTCCCACAGGGCAGAGCTCCTACGAGCAGTACTTC.

The genes are TRBV19 and TRBJ1-4; 8 nucleotides align to TRBD1. V lost 6 bases, J lost 2 bases, and 5 bases stayed unmatched. The CDR3 spans 15 residues. The germline V gene encodes CDR1 LNHDA and CDR2 SQIVND (reference sequence). The CDR3: CASRVRTGTNEKLFF. The DNA for the CDR3 is TGTGCCAGTAGAGTACGGACAGGGACTAATGAAAAACTGTTTTTT.

CDR3 amino acids: CASSDRGRGSGANVLTF. CDR3 DNA: TGTGCCAGTAGCGACAGGGGCAGGGGCTCTGGGGCCAACGTCCTGACTTTC. This sequence joins TRBV19 and TRBJ2-6, with 8 nucleotides matching TRBD1. The germline CDR1 and CDR2 sequences are LNHDA and SQIVND (reference sequence). This CDR3 region has 17 residues. The V and J ends lost 6 bases and 0 bases, in that order; junction bases with no gene match: 7.

This sequence joins TRBV27 and TRBJ2-3; D not resolved. V was pared by 5 bases and J by 7 bases, with 22 bases between. This CDR3 has 16 residues. Germline V CDR1 and CDR2: MNHEY, SMNVEV (reference sequence). The CDR3 here is CASSSIALPFGNTQYF. DNA of the CDR3: TGTGCCAGCAGTAGTATAGCATTGCCTTTTGGAAATACGCAGTATTTT.

The chain has TRBV21-1 and TRBJ2-7; the table's D gene call, TRBD2, was not cross checked with the DNA. TRBV21-1 is described as a pseudogene. There are 15 residues in the CDR3. The CDR3 sequence: CASSKVGGFAYEQYF. CDR3 bases: TGTGCCAGCAGCAAAGTGGGGGGGTTCGCCTACGAGCAGTACTTC.

A remark on this clone: This sample includes further DNA sequences coding for the same CDR3. The chain employs TRBV5-1 and TRBJ2-2; 12 nucleotides agree with TRBD2. This CDR3 region has 16 residues. Trimming at V came to 4 bases and at J to 1 base, leaving 2 bases not matched to a gene. Germline loops: CDR1 SGHRS, CDR2 YFSETQ. The CDR3 region has the DNA TGCGCCAGCAGCCCACTAGCGGGGGGGAACACCGGGGAGCTGTTTTTT. Protein sequence: CASSPLAGGNTGELFF. The complete variable domain, with remaining parts taken from reference TRBV5-1 and TRBJ2-2, reads KAGVTQTPRYLIKTRGQQVTLSCSPISGHRSVSWYQQTPGQGLQFLFEYFSETQRNKGNFPGRFSGRQFSNSRSEMNVSTLELGDSALYLCASSPLAGGNTGELFFGEGSRLTVL.

Only a few counts were recorded for this clone. The chain has TRBV11-3 and TRBJ2-2; D is ambiguous. Germline V gene sequence: CDR1 SGHNT, CDR2 YENEEA. Trimming pared 8 bases from V and 3 bases from J, leaving 10 bases between. The CDR3 sequence is 13 residues long. The CDR3 nucleotides read TGTGCCAGCGCGTCCCAACACACCGGGGAGCTGTTTTTT. Translation gives CASASQHTGELFF.

The rearrangement links TRBV4-1 to TRBJ2-1; 8 bases align to TRBD2. The CDR3 consists of 15 residues. V shed 1 base, J shed 8 bases, and the junction held 7 bases outside the gene matches. The germline gives CDR1 MGHRA, CDR2 YSYEKL. DNA for the CDR3: TGCGCCAGCAGCCAAGTATGGCGGGGGGCAGATGAGCAGTTCTTC. Translation: CASSQVWRGADEQFF.

CDR3 sequence (DNA): TGCAGCGGGTGGACACAAGGACGAGCTTTCTTT. This encodes CSGWTQGRAFF. This chain uses TRBV29-1 with TRBJ1-1; tentatively, D is TRBD1 (5 bases). The CDR3 consists of 11 residues. Germline V lookup: CDR1 SQVTM, CDR2 ANQGSEA. Trimming stripped 7 bases from V and 10 bases from J, with 16 bases between.

This clone was detected only once. The V gene is TRBV5-1, the J gene TRBJ2-5; D remains unclear. CDR1 SGHRS and CDR2 YFSETQ come from the germline V gene. The CDR3 extends over 14 amino acids. Trimming pared 1 base from V and 5 bases from J, leaving 12 bases between. CDR3 sequence reads: CASSLFVPEETQYF. CDR3 in DNA: TGCGCCAGCAGCTTGTTTGTCCCGGAGGAGACCCAGTACTTC.

The chain has TRBV7-9 and TRBJ1-2, with 8 bases aligning to TRBD1. This CDR3 has 15 amino acids. The V gene's germline CDR1 is SEHNR and CDR2 FQNEAQ (reference sequence). The V segment lost 5 bases and the J segment 4 bases; nucleotides outside the gene matches: 9. CDR3 residues: CASSGQGAILYGYTF. The CDR3 bases are TGTGCCAGCAGCGGGCAGGGGGCAATCCTCTATGGCTACACCTTC.

This chain connects TRBV7-8 to TRBJ1-2; maybe TRBD1 (6 bases). Germline-derived CDR1 and CDR2 are SGHVS and FQNEAQ. The CDR3 is 14 residues long. Trimming cost V 1 base and J 4 bases, with 10 bases left between them. CDR3 coding DNA: TGTGCCAGCAGCTTAGTTATGGGGGCCTATGGCTACACCTTC. Translating gives CASSLVMGAYGYTF.

The V gene is TRBV30, the J gene TRBJ1-2; TRBD1 is a possible D gene (5 bases). Germline CDR1 is GTSNPN and CDR2 is SVGIG (reference sequence). This CDR3 contains 15 residues. Trimming stripped 0 bases from V and 4 bases from J, with 15 bases between. The CDR3 nucleotides read TGTGCCTGGAGTGTAGGGAGCGGGACCAGCTATGGCTACACCTTC. Translating it yields CAWSVGSGTSYGYTF.

The genes are TRBV7-2 and TRBJ2-1, with TRBD1 matching 7 bases. Germline values: CDR1 SGHTA, CDR2 FQGNSA. The CDR3 is 15 residues long. With 1 base clipped from V and 10 bases from J, the junction kept 10 bases outside the gene matches. The CDR3 protein is CASSLEETGKPEQFF. As DNA, the CDR3 is TGTGCCAGCAGCTTAGAGGAGACAGGGAAGCCGGAGCAGTTCTTC.

V is TRBV9 and J is TRBJ2-6; D possibly corresponds to TRBD1 (7 bases). The V end lost 0 bases, the J end lost 0 bases, and 10 bases lay between the germline ends. In germline, CDR1 is SGDLS, CDR2 YYNGEE. The length of the CDR3 is 17 residues. CDR3 coding DNA: TGTGCCAGCAGCGTAGACAGGGGAGGCTCTGGGGCCAACGTCCTGACTTTC. This sequence encodes CASSVDRGGSGANVLTF.

CDR3 coding DNA: TGCGCCAGCAGCCAAGACCCGGGACTAGCGGGGAGCACAGATACGCAGTATTTT. Protein: CASSQDPGLAGSTDTQYF. V usage is TRBV4-1 and J usage is TRBJ2-3; 13 bases line up with TRBD2. The CDR3 is 18 residues long. Germline V CDR1 and CDR2: MGHRA, YSYEKL. Unmatched junction bases numbered 3, after V lost 0 bases and J lost 0 bases.

V and J are TRBV19 and TRBJ2-1, with 8 positions matching TRBD2. V shed 5 bases and J 5 bases; nucleotides not matched to a gene: 5. The CDR3 sequence is 14 residues long. Per the germline V gene, CDR1 is LNHDA and CDR2 is SQIVND (reference sequence). The CDR3 spells CASSPLAGNNEQFF. In nucleotides, the CDR3 is TGTGCCAGTAGTCCGTTAGCGGGGAACAATGAGCAGTTCTTC.

The V and J genes are TRBV5-1 and TRBJ1-1; TRBD1 might be the D (5 bases). Trimming took off 4 bases at V and 6 bases at J, with 19 bases between the two ends. Per the germline V gene, CDR1 is SGHRS and CDR2 is YFSETQ. The CDR3 is 15 residues long. The CDR3 reads CASSPGVGQGPEAFF. CDR3 nucleotide sequence: TGCGCCAGCAGCCCCGGTGTGGGCCAGGGTCCTGAAGCTTTCTTT.

The chain is built from TRBV3-1 (or the pseudogene TRBV3-2) and TRBJ1-1; D is perhaps TRBD1 (6 bases). Between the trimmed V and J ends, which lost 0 bases and 1 base, there was a span of 12 bases. The V gene's germline CDR1 is LGHDT and CDR2 YNNKEL (reference sequence). The CDR3 length is 16 residues. CDR3 sequence: CASSQDPGRGNTEAFF. The CDR3 DNA follows: TGTGCCAGCAGCCAAGACCCCGGCAGGGGGAACACTGAAGCTTTCTTT.

The chain uses TRBV5-4 and TRBJ2-7; the D gene is possibly TRBD2 (6 bases). The CDR3 contains 16 residues. CDR1 and CDR2 (germline): SGHNT, YYREEE (reference sequence). Trimming took 0 bases from V and 6 from J, leaving 19 bases between them. The CDR3 sequence is CASSLGGRGDGIEQYF. In DNA form, the CDR3 reads TGTGCCAGCAGCTTGGGGGGTCGCGGGGATGGGATCGAGCAGTACTTC.

The V gene is TRBV2, the J gene TRBJ2-6, with D tentatively TRBD1 (6 bases). Germline CDR1 is SNHLY and CDR2 is FYNNEI. This CDR3 has 17 residues. Trimming took off 5 bases at V and 5 bases at J, with 19 bases between the two ends. CDR3 protein: CASSRRTVVRRANVLTF. The CDR3 nucleotides are TGTGCCAGCAGTCGCAGGACAGTGGTTAGAAGGGCCAACGTCCTGACTTTC.